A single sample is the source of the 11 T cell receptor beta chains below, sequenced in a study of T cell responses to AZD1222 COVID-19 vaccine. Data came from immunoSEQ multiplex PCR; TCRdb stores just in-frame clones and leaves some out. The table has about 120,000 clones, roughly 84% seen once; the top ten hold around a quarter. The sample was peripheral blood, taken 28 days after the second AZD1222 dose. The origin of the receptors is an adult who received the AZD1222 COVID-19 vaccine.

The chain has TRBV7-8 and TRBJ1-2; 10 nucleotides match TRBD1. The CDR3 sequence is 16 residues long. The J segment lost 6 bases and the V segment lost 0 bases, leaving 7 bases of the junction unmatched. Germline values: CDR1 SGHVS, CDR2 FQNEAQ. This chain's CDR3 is CASSLAGLTGGHGYTF. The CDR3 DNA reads TGTGCCAGCAGCTTAGCCGGCTTGACAGGGGGCCATGGCTACACCTTC.

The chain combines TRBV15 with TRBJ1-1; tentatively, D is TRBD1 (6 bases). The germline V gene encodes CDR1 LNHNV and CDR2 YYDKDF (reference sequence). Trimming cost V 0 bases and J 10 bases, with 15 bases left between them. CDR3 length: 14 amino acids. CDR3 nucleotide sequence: TGTGCCACCAGCAGAGAGGGGGGCACCCTTGCAGCTTTCTTT. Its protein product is CATSREGGTLAAFF.

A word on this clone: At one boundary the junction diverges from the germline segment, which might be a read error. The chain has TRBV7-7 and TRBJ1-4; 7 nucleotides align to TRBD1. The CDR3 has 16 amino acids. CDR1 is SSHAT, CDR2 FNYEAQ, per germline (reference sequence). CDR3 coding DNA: TGTGCTAGCAGCTTAGGGGGCCAGGCCTGGGGCGAAAAACTGTTTTTT. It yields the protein CASSLGGQAWGEKLFF.

CDR3 bases: TGTGCCAGTAGTACCCTATTCGGTGAGCAGTTCTTC. Its translation is CASSTLFGEQFF. The chain couples TRBV19 to TRBJ2-1; D is uncertain. The CDR3 has 12 residues. Germline CDR1 reads LNHDA; CDR2 reads SQIVND (reference sequence). Trimming stripped 4 bases from V and 9 bases from J, with 10 bases between.

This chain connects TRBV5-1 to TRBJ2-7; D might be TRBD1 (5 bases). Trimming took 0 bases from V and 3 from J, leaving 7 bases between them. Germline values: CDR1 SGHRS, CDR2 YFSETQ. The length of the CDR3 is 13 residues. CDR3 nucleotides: TGCGCCAGCAGCTTGGACAGGCGCTACGAGCAGTACTTC. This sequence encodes CASSLDRRYEQYF.

CDR3 in DNA: TGTGCCAGCAGCTCTACCGACAGGGGCCTACGGCAAGGCTACACCTTC. It codes for CASSSTDRGLRQGYTF. The chain recombines TRBV7-2 with TRBJ1-2; the match to TRBD1 covers 8 bases. This CDR3 contains 16 residues. The J segment lost 8 bases and the V segment lost 4 bases, leaving 15 bases of the junction unmatched. The germline CDR1 and CDR2 sequences are SGHTA and FQGNSA.

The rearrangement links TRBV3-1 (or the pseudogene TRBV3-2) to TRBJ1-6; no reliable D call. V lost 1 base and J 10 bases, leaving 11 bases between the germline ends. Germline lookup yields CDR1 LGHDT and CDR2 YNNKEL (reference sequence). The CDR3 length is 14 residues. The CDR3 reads CASSQALLMSPLHF. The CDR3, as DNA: TGTGCCAGCAGCCAAGCCCTGCTAATGTCACCCCTCCACTTT.

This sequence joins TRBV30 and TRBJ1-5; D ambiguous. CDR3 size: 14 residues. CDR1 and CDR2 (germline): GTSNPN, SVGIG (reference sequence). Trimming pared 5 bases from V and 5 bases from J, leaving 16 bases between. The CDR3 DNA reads TGTGCCTGGGGAGTAGGGCGGAGGGATCAGCCCCAGCATTTT. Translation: CAWGVGRRDQPQHF. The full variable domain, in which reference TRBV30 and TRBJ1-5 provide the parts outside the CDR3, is SQTIHQWPATLVQPVGSPLSLECTVEGTSNPNLYWYRQAAGRGLQLLFYSVGIGQISSEVPQNLSASRPQDRQFILSSKKLLLSDSGFYLCAWGVGRRDQPQHFGDGTRLSIL.

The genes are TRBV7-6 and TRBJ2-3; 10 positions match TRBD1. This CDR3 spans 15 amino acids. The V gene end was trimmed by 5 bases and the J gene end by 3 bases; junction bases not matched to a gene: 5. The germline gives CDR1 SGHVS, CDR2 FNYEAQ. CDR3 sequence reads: CASSPGQGGTDTQYF. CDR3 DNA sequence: TGTGCCAGCAGCCCCGGACAGGGGGGGACAGATACGCAGTATTTT.

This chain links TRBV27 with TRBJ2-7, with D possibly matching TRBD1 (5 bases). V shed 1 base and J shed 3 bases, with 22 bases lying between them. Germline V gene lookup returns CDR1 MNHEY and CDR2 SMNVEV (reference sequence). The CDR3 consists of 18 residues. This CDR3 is CASSLFRGLDKHHYEQYF. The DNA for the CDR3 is TGTGCCAGCAGTTTATTTCGAGGCCTGGACAAACACCACTACGAGCAGTACTTC.

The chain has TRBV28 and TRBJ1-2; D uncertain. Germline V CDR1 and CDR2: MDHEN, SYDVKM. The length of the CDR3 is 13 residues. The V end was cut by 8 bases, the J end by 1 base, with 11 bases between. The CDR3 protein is CASAITLNYGYTF. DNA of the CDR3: TGTGCCAGCGCGATCACCCTTAACTATGGCTACACCTTC.